The 31 T cell receptor beta chains given below trace back to one sample, sequenced in a study of T cells in Graves' hyperthyroidism and ophthalmopathy. Researchers amplified the TCR beta CDR3 regions from RNA transcripts. The primer set for the first-round RT-PCR of the TCR CDR3 was HTBI. TCRdb reprocessed the multiplex PCR reads with MiXCR, giving one entry per CDR3 protein. The sample yields about 770,000 distinct CDR3 sequences, about 17% seen once. Sequencing was carried out using blood. All receptors come from a woman aged 45-59 years with Graves' hyperthyroidism that later progressed to Graves' ophthalmopathy.

This clonotype was seen only a few times. The chain links TRBV12-3 or TRBV12-4 to TRBJ1-1; D remains unclear. The V end was cut by 4 bases, the J end by 5 bases, with 8 bases between. The CDR3 totals 12 residues. The CDR3 region has the DNA TGTGCCAGCAGTTGGCCTCATACTGAAGCTTTCTTT. Its protein product is CASSWPHTEAFF.

The gene calls are TRBV20-1 and TRBJ1-2; 8 bases match TRBD1. Germline V lookup: CDR1 DFQATT, CDR2 SNEGSKA (reference sequence). With V trimmed by 8 bases and J by 2 bases, 4 bases remained unmatched. The CDR3 runs 12 residues. CDR3 protein: CSTSGGNYGYTF. DNA for the CDR3: TGCAGTACCTCAGGGGGCAACTATGGCTACACCTTC.

This clonotype was seen at least ten times. This chain links TRBV3-1 with TRBJ1-2; D is uncertain. Per germline, CDR1 LGHDT and CDR2 YNNKEL (reference sequence). The V and J ends lost 4 bases and 0 bases respectively, with 6 bases between them. This CDR3 comprises 13 residues. CDR3 loop: CASSPEPNYGYTF. The CDR3, as DNA: TGTGCCAGCAGCCCAGAGCCTAACTATGGCTACACCTTC.

The rearrangement links TRBV6-1 to TRBJ2-7; no firm D call. CDR1 is MNHNS, CDR2 SASEGT, per germline. V lost 7 bases and J 1 base, leaving 20 bases between the germline ends. This CDR3 spans 16 amino acids. This chain's CDR3 is CASKRHTQTPSYEQYF. The DNA of the CDR3 is TGTGCCAGCAAGAGGCATACCCAGACCCCGTCCTACGAGCAGTACTTC.

Ten or more counts support this clonotype. The chain recombines TRBV27 with TRBJ1-2, with D possibly TRBD1 on 5 matching bases. This CDR3 is built from 14 residues. Trimming removed 6 bases from V and 3 bases from J, with 14 bases in between. Per germline, CDR1 MNHEY and CDR2 SMNVEV (reference sequence). Here the CDR3 DNA reads TGTGCCAGCAGCCCCGGACGGGGACACTATGGCTACACCTTC. The encoded protein is CASSPGRGHYGYTF.

The V gene is TRBV7-9, the J gene TRBJ2-1; 12 bases are a match to TRBD2. This CDR3 has 17 residues. Germline CDR1 is SEHNR and CDR2 is FQNEAQ (reference sequence). J gave up 2 bases and V 5 bases, and 7 bases lay outside the gene matches. The CDR3 reads CASSPRTSGVAYNEQFF. The CDR3 DNA sequence: TGTGCCAGCAGCCCTCGGACTAGCGGGGTCGCCTACAATGAGCAGTTCTTC.

This clonotype was counted ten times or more. The chain uses TRBV7-3 and TRBJ1-1; D is undetermined. CDR3 length: 14 residues. CDR1 SGHTA and CDR2 FQGTGA come from the germline V gene. V lost 2 bases and J lost 1, with 8 bases in between. DNA of the CDR3: TGTGCCAGCAGCTTACTGGCAGAGAACACTGAAGCTTTCTTT. This encodes CASSLLAENTEAFF.

This chain uses TRBV6-1 with TRBJ2-7; perhaps TRBD2 as D (5 bases). The CDR3 spans 15 residues. Germline loops: CDR1 MNHNS, CDR2 SASEGT. V shed 4 bases and J shed 2 bases, with 15 bases lying between them. The CDR3 spells CASSALWTETYEQYF. The DNA of the CDR3 is TGTGCCAGCAGTGCCTTATGGACTGAAACCTACGAGCAGTACTTC.

This clonotype was recorded many times. This chain joins TRBV6-1 and TRBJ1-5; D is uncertain. Per germline, CDR1 MNHNS and CDR2 SASEGT. This CDR3 has 17 amino acids. Trimming pared 4 bases from V and 4 bases from J, leaving 20 bases between. CDR3 region: CASSVGERRVGNQPQHF. The CDR3 coding sequence is TGTGCCAGCAGTGTCGGGGAGAGAAGGGTTGGAAATCAGCCCCAGCATTTT.

This clonotype was detected a few times. This chain connects TRBV2 to TRBJ2-2, with D unclear. Trimming shortened V by 2 bases and J by 10 bases, and 8 bases separated the two germline ends. The CDR3 runs to 12 residues. CDR1 and CDR2 from the germline V gene are SNHLY and FYNNEI. The CDR3 DNA follows: TGTGCCAGCAGTGAAAGTCGAGTGGAGCTGTTTTTT. It yields the protein CASSESRVELFF.

Only a few counts were recorded for this clonotype. The gene calls are TRBV29-1 and TRBJ1-1; D unresolved. This CDR3 contains 11 residues. Germline V gene sequence: CDR1 SQVTM, CDR2 ANQGSEA. Trimming took off 0 bases at V and 3 bases at J, with 2 bases between the two ends. The CDR3 nucleotides are TGCAGCGTTGAAGATTACACTGAAGCTTTCTTT. Translated, it gives CSVEDYTEAFF.

Worth noting for this clonotype: The junction departs from germline at one end; a sequencing error may be responsible. The chain employs TRBV6-1 and TRBJ1-2, with D perhaps matching TRBD1 (5 bases). CDR3 size: 12 residues. Germline CDR1 is MNHNS and CDR2 is SASEGT. For the CDR3, the DNA is TGTGCCACCAGTCGGGGCCCCCTCGGCTACACCTTC. Its translation is CATSRGPLGYTF.

CDR3 DNA sequence: TGTGCCAGCAGTTCAATTAAGGGGGGCGCTAAGGACTATGGCTACACCTTC. It encodes CASSSIKGGAKDYGYTF. The chain is built from TRBV6-5 and TRBJ1-2; D is perhaps TRBD1 (6 bases). CDR1 is MNHEY, CDR2 SVGAGI, per germline. The CDR3 spans 17 residues. V lost 4 bases and J lost 3, with 21 bases in between.

This clonotype was counted at least ten times. The chain combines TRBV2 with TRBJ2-3, with D possibly being TRBD1 (5 bases). The CDR3 runs to 14 residues. Trimming took 5 bases from V and 3 from J, leaving 12 bases between them. From germline, CDR1 is SNHLY and CDR2 FYNNEI. The CDR3 DNA reads as TGTGCCAGCAGTTTCGGCAGGGATACAGATACGCAGTATTTT. Amino acids: CASSFGRDTDTQYF.

The rearrangement links TRBV5-6 to TRBJ2-2, with 7 bases aligning to TRBD1. Germline-derived CDR1 and CDR2 are SGHDT and YYEEEE. The CDR3 contains 14 residues. With 0 bases clipped from V and 7 bases from J, the junction kept 3 bases outside the gene matches. CDR3 region: CASSLEGGGGELFF. The CDR3 DNA sequence: TGTGCCAGCAGCTTGGAAGGGGGCGGCGGGGAGCTGTTTTTT. Combining the CDR3 with reference TRBV5-6 and TRBJ2-2 gives the whole variable domain DAGVTQSPTHLIKTRGQQVTLRCSPKSGHDTVSWYQQALGQGPQFIFQYYEEEERQRGNFPDRFSGHQFPNYSSELNVNALLLGDSALYLCASSLEGGGGELFFGEGSRLTVL.

The table lists this clonotype with many counts. The chain carries TRBV11-2 and TRBJ2-7; weak D call: TRBD2 (5 bases). CDR1 is SGHAT, CDR2 FQNNGV, per germline. The ends were cut back, 5 bases at V and 5 bases at J, with 16 bases in the middle. CDR3 length equals 14 residues. DNA of the CDR3: TGTGCCAGCAGCCAATCAGGAGGATACAACGAGCAGTACTTC. Protein product: CASSQSGGYNEQYF.

This chain uses TRBV12-3 or TRBV12-4 with TRBJ1-3; D gene ambiguous. This CDR3 is 12 amino acids long. V lost 5 bases to trimming and J lost 4 bases, with 6 bases between them. The CDR3 DNA sequence: TGTGCCAGCAGTCCGCAGGGAAACACCATATATTTT. Translation gives CASSPQGNTIYF.

The V call is TRBV20-1, the J call TRBJ2-5; TRBD2 aligns across 10 bases. V lost 6 bases to trimming and J lost 5 bases; unmatched junction nucleotides: 9. The CDR3 consists of 14 residues. Germline lookup yields CDR1 DFQATT and CDR2 SNEGSKA (reference sequence). The chain's CDR3 is CSATKRGGLETQYF. In nucleotides, the CDR3 is TGCAGTGCAACAAAGCGGGGGGGCTTGGAGACCCAGTACTTC.

This clonotype came up many times. The chain is built from TRBV28 and TRBJ2-7; D perhaps matches TRBD1 (6 bases). The CDR3 is 16 residues long. CDR1 is MDHEN and CDR2 is SYDVKM in the germline V gene. Trimming left V 5 bases short and J 0 bases short, with 17 bases between. The CDR3 loop is CASSAQTGSLSYEQYF. CDR3 coding DNA: TGTGCCAGCAGTGCCCAGACAGGATCGCTCTCCTACGAGCAGTACTTC.

This clonotype has a count of ten or more. This sequence joins TRBV11-2 and TRBJ2-7; 15 bases agree with TRBD2. Germline V CDR1 and CDR2: SGHAT, FQNNGV. This CDR3 spans 17 amino acids. The V and J ends lost 5 bases and 3 bases, in that order; junction bases with no gene match: 8. The CDR3 reads CASSPGTSGGRGYEQYF. DNA for the CDR3: TGTGCCAGCAGCCCCGGGACTAGCGGGGGGCGAGGCTACGAGCAGTACTTC.

The V and J genes are TRBV28 and TRBJ2-5, with 7 bases identical to TRBD1. J was trimmed by 5 bases and V by 3 bases; bases with no gene match: 6. Germline V lookup: CDR1 MDHEN, CDR2 SYDVKM. This CDR3 contains 14 residues. For the CDR3, the DNA is TGTGCCAGCAGTTTTCAGACAGGGTGGGAGACCCAGTACTTC. It is translated as CASSFQTGWETQYF.

With respect to this clonotype: A much larger clonotype is one base distant, so this may be a read error. The chain carries TRBV30 and TRBJ2-7; D is undetermined. The ends were cut back, 5 bases at V and 5 bases at J, with 22 bases in the middle. CDR3 length: 15 residues. CDR1 and CDR2 from the germline V gene are GTSNPN and SVGIG (reference sequence). The CDR3 nucleotides are TGTGCCTGGGGCAACCCACTCTCTAGGACCCACGAGCAGTACTTC. It is translated as CAWGNPLSRTHEQYF.

CDR3 sequence (DNA): TGCAGTGCCGCAAAGGTGGGGGTAGCCCAGCATTTT. This sequence encodes CSAAKVGVAQHF. The chain has TRBV20-1 and TRBJ1-5, with TRBD1 as a possible D gene (5 bases). The CDR3 totals 12 residues. V lost 6 bases and J lost 11, with 17 bases in between. Germline V gene lookup returns CDR1 DFQATT and CDR2 SNEGSKA (reference sequence).

This clonotype was observed a few times. The chain employs TRBV7-9 and TRBJ1-5, with D tentatively TRBD1 (6 bases). The V gene lost 2 bases and the J gene lost 7 bases, with 12 bases spanning the gap. This CDR3 is built from 14 residues. CDR1 is SEHNR and CDR2 is FQNEAQ in the germline V gene (reference sequence). The DNA of the CDR3 is TGTGCCAGCAGCTTAATAGGGGGTGCGCAGCCCCAGCATTTT. The encoded protein is CASSLIGGAQPQHF.

The chain uses TRBV20-1 and TRBJ2-5; D is unclear. Germline loops: CDR1 DFQATT, CDR2 SNEGSKA (reference sequence). Trimming took off 5 bases at V and 5 bases at J, with 15 bases between the two ends. CDR3 length equals 13 residues. The CDR3 loop is CSAPGALGETQYF. Written as DNA, the CDR3 is TGCAGTGCTCCCGGCGCCCTCGGGGAGACCCAGTACTTC.

This chain uses TRBV6-1 with TRBJ2-1, with D uncertain. This CDR3 spans 14 amino acids. V gave up 6 bases and J gave up 0 bases, with 9 bases separating them. CDR1 MNHNS and CDR2 SASEGT come from the germline V gene. The CDR3 here is CASRYKSSYNEQFF. The CDR3 nucleotides are TGTGCCAGCAGGTACAAGAGCTCCTACAATGAGCAGTTCTTC.

The J gene is TRBJ1-5, the V gene TRBV15; perhaps TRBD1 as D (5 bases). Germline V gene sequence: CDR1 LNHNV, CDR2 YYDKDF (reference sequence). The ends were cut back, 5 bases at V and 3 bases at J, with 14 bases in the middle. The CDR3 has 15 amino acids. CDR3 nucleotide sequence: TGTGCCACCAGCCACGAGGGGCAGGACAATCAGCCCCAGCATTTT. This sequence encodes CATSHEGQDNQPQHF. Together with reference TRBV15 and TRBJ1-5, the CDR3 gives the full variable domain: DAMVIQNPRYQVTQFGKPVTLSCSQTLNHNVMYWYQQKSSQAPKLLFHYYDKDFNNEADTPDNFQSRRPNTSFCFLDIRSPGLGDTAMYLCATSHEGQDNQPQHFGDGTRLSIL.

The chain uses TRBV30 and TRBJ1-1; D unclear. Per germline, CDR1 GTSNPN and CDR2 SVGIG (reference sequence). Between the trimmed V and J ends, which lost 4 bases and 5 bases, there was a span of 8 bases. The CDR3 contains 11 residues. The CDR3 spells CAWIKGTEAFF. The CDR3 DNA sequence: TGTGCCTGGATAAAGGGAACTGAAGCTTTCTTT.

This clonotype was seen a handful of times. The V and J genes are TRBV3-1 and TRBJ2-1; 10 bases line up with TRBD2. Germline trimming cut 0 bases from V and 7 bases from J; bases unmatched to any gene: 3. In germline, CDR1 is LGHDT, CDR2 YNNKEL (reference sequence). The CDR3 totals 15 residues. The CDR3: CASSQDGLAANEQFF. The CDR3 DNA follows: TGTGCCAGCAGCCAAGATGGACTAGCGGCGAATGAGCAGTTCTTC.

The V gene is TRBV20-1, the J gene TRBJ1-2; 9 bases map to TRBD1. The germline CDR1 and CDR2 sequences are DFQATT and SNEGSKA (reference sequence). Trimming took 2 bases from V and 7 from J; bases not matched to a gene: 8. CDR3 length equals 14 residues. CDR3 in amino acids: CSARWDRELFGYTF. The CDR3 coding sequence is TGCAGTGCTAGATGGGACAGGGAATTGTTTGGCTACACCTTC.

The chain is built from TRBV20-1 and TRBJ1-5, with D uncertain. V lost 6 bases and J 1 base, leaving 10 bases between the germline ends. The CDR3 loop spans 13 amino acids. Germline lookup yields CDR1 DFQATT and CDR2 SNEGSKA (reference sequence). For the CDR3, the DNA is TGCAGTGCAATTGGGGTAAGCAATCAGCCCCAGCATTTT. It translates to CSAIGVSNQPQHF.